Shown below are 21 T cell receptor beta chains from a single sample sequenced in a study of vaccination and CD4 T cells after COVID-19. The treatment denotes: approximately nine-day PBMC culture with coronavirus spike peptide pools or control peptides (ViraFEST assay). What these receptors recognize is not known. An Oncomine TCR Beta short-read assay was used to sequence the DNA from cultured CD4+ T cells. One entry per CDR3 protein, called by TCRdb with MiXCR from the PCR reads. The table lists 15,000 to 20,000 distinct CDR3 sequences, over 25% of them singletons. Specimen: cultured CD4+ T cells from blood. The receptors here all came from a human donor with COVID-19.

V gene TRBV5-4 combines with J gene TRBJ2-7; 8 bases are a match to TRBD2. Germline trimming cut 0 bases from V and 5 bases from J; bases unmatched to any gene: 1. Germline V gene data show CDR1 as SGHNT and CDR2 as YYREEE (reference sequence). The CDR3 length is 13 residues. CDR3 in amino acids: CASSLAGGDEQYF. CDR3 coding DNA: TGTGCCAGCAGCTTGGCGGGGGGGGACGAGCAGTACTTC.

This chain links TRBV2 with TRBJ1-1; D perhaps matches TRBD1 (5 bases). CDR1 and CDR2 from the germline V gene are SNHLY and FYNNEI. This CDR3 comprises 15 residues. Deletions cut 2 bases from V and 4 bases from J, with 14 bases between. CDR3 loop: CASSEYGGKGTEAFF. The CDR3 bases are TGTGCCAGCAGTGAATATGGGGGAAAGGGCACTGAAGCTTTCTTT.

This chain joins TRBV19 and TRBJ2-2, with D possibly being TRBD1 or TRBD2 (6 bases each). The V end was cut by 9 bases, the J end by 5 bases, with 19 bases between. The germline gives CDR1 LNHDA, CDR2 SQIVND (reference sequence). CDR3 length: 15 amino acids. CDR3 region: CASRGGARTTGELFF. CDR3 bases: TGTGCCAGCAGGGGAGGTGCAAGAACAACCGGGGAGCTGTTTTTT.

J is TRBJ1-2 and V is TRBV2, with 8 bases aligning to TRBD1. The CDR3 loop spans 16 amino acids. J was trimmed by 5 bases and V by 0 bases; bases with no gene match: 8. The germline CDR1 and CDR2 sequences are SNHLY and FYNNEI. CDR3 in amino acids: CASSEAGAGGWYGYTF. DNA of the CDR3: TGTGCCAGCAGTGAAGCGGGGGCAGGGGGCTGGTATGGCTACACCTTC.

The rearrangement uses TRBV6-5 and TRBJ1-5, with D possibly matching TRBD1 (5 bases). Germline assignment: CDR1 MNHEY and CDR2 SVGAGI. V was cut by 8 bases and J by 7 bases, with 24 bases left in between. The CDR3 totals 16 residues. The CDR3 sequence: CASGWLISGRIQPQHF. For the CDR3, the DNA is TGTGCCAGCGGTTGGTTAATTTCGGGGCGTATACAGCCCCAGCATTTT.

This clonotype has a handful of counts. The chain couples TRBV2 to TRBJ2-2; unclear D gene. The V end lost 2 bases, the J end lost 6 bases, and 10 bases lay between the germline ends. Germline V gene data show CDR1 as SNHLY and CDR2 as FYNNEI. This CDR3 spans 14 amino acids. This CDR3 reads CASSELAISGELFF. CDR3 in DNA: TGTGCCAGCAGTGAATTGGCTATCTCCGGGGAGCTGTTTTTT. Filled out from reference TRBV2 and TRBJ2-2, the complete variable domain reads EPEVTQTPSHQVTQMGQEVILRCVPISNHLYFYWYRQILGQKVEFLVSFYNNEISEKSEIFDDQFSVERPDGSNFTLKIRSTKLEDSAMYFCASSELAISGELFFGEGSRLTVL.

A note on this clonotype: This sequence may be a read error, since a much larger clone differs from it by one base. This chain links TRBV7-2 with TRBJ1-2; no reliable D call. The CDR3 length is 14 residues. Germline CDR1 SGHTA, CDR2 FQGNSA. Trimming removed 8 bases from V and 8 bases from J, with 21 bases in between. This CDR3 reads CASGTPGGFWGYTF. Here the CDR3 DNA reads TGTGCCAGCGGCACGCCGGGTGGGTTTTGGGGCTACACCTTC.

The J gene is TRBJ1-1, the V gene TRBV12-3 or TRBV12-4, with TRBD1 matching 8 bases. This CDR3 has 14 residues. After removal of 6 bases from V and 1 base from J, the junction contained 4 bases not matched to a gene. CDR3: CASRPGQANTEAFF. The DNA for the CDR3 is TGTGCCAGCAGGCCGGGACAGGCGAACACTGAAGCTTTCTTT.

The chain employs TRBV20-1 and TRBJ2-3; TRBD2 matches at 9 bases. The CDR3 has 14 amino acids. The germline V gene encodes CDR1 DFQATT and CDR2 SNEGSKA (reference sequence). V lost 8 bases and J lost 4; bases outside the gene matches: 10. In DNA, the CDR3 is TGCAGTATGGGGACTAGCTGGGGGTCAGATACGCAGTATTTT. It yields the protein CSMGTSWGSDTQYF.

The rearrangement joins TRBV6-1 to TRBJ1-1; 7 positions agree with TRBD1. CDR1 is MNHNS and CDR2 is SASEGT in the germline V gene. J lost 10 bases, V lost 6 bases, and 11 bases had no gene match. This CDR3 comprises 13 residues. CDR3 amino acids: CASSETTGRGAFF. The CDR3 DNA is TGTGCCAGCAGCGAAACGACAGGGCGGGGAGCTTTCTTT.

This clonotype was observed a few times. The chain employs TRBV10-3 and TRBJ2-2, with 9 bases fitting TRBD1. Looked up from germline, CDR1 is ENHRY and CDR2 is SYGVKD. This CDR3 region has 14 residues. V lost 5 bases, J lost 5 bases, and 3 bases stayed unmatched. CDR3 sequence (DNA): TGTGCCATCAGTCCCGGGACAGGGACCGGGGAGCTGTTTTTT. Its protein product is CAISPGTGTGELFF.

The rearrangement joins TRBV19 to TRBJ2-7; TRBD1 matches 9 bases. The CDR3 length is 15 residues. Trimming removed 0 bases from V and 6 bases from J; junction bases left unmatched: 6. Germline V lookup: CDR1 LNHDA, CDR2 SQIVND (reference sequence). In DNA form, the CDR3 reads TGTGCCAGTAGTATAGAGGGACAGGGAGGCGGCGAGCAGTACTTC. Its protein is CASSIEGQGGGEQYF.

The chain recombines TRBV25-1 with TRBJ1-6, with D tentatively TRBD1 (5 bases). There are 14 residues in the CDR3. V lost 3 bases and J lost 5, with 8 bases in between. Germline CDR1 reads MGHDK; CDR2 reads SYGVNS. The CDR3 spells CASSEGRHNSPLHF. CDR3 DNA sequence: TGTGCCAGCAGTGAGGGACGCCATAATTCACCCCTCCACTTT.

The chain carries TRBV27 and TRBJ1-6, with D unclear. Trimming pared 3 bases from V and 5 bases from J, leaving 11 bases between. Germline values: CDR1 MNHEY, CDR2 SMNVEV (reference sequence). The CDR3 has 15 amino acids. The CDR3 DNA sequence: TGTGCCAGCAGTTTCTCCGGCCGTGATAATTCACCCCTCCACTTT. Translated, it gives CASSFSGRDNSPLHF.

This chain connects TRBV6-5 to TRBJ2-7, with TRBD2 matching 15 bases. The junction had 6 bases not matched to a gene; V was cut back by 4 bases and J by 5 bases. Germline loops: CDR1 MNHEY, CDR2 SVGAGI. This CDR3 spans 16 amino acids. CDR3 nucleotide sequence: TGTGCCAGCAGTTCCGGGACTAGCGGGGGGAATCACGAGCAGTACTTC. Its translation: CASSSGTSGGNHEQYF.

The sample holds a few counts of this clonotype. The V gene is TRBV6-5, the J gene TRBJ2-4, with 9 bases that match TRBD1. The V gene end was trimmed by 4 bases and the J gene end by 5 bases; junction bases not matched to a gene: 0. The CDR3 spans 13 residues. The germline gives CDR1 MNHEY, CDR2 SVGAGI. The CDR3 loop reads CASSWDRENIQYF. The CDR3 DNA follows: TGTGCCAGCAGTTGGGACAGGGAAAACATTCAGTACTTC.

This chain links TRBV7-3 with TRBJ1-5; D is perhaps TRBD1 (5 bases). V gave up 4 bases and J gave up 0 bases, with 13 bases separating them. The CDR3 sequence is 16 residues long. CDR1 is SGHTA and CDR2 is FQGTGA in the germline V gene. CDR3 coding DNA: TGTGCCAGCAGCTCCCCCTTTGGGGCTAGCAATCAGCCCCAGCATTTT. Its protein is CASSSPFGASNQPQHF.

This clonotype has only a few counts. The chain uses TRBV5-4 and TRBJ1-2; the D is unclear. V dropped 4 bases and J dropped 3 bases, with 10 bases sitting between them. Looked up from germline, CDR1 is SGHNT and CDR2 is YYREEE (reference sequence). The CDR3 runs 13 residues. The CDR3 bases are TGTGCCAGCAGCGGCGGGGAGTACTATGGCTACACCTTC. As protein: CASSGGEYYGYTF.

J is TRBJ2-5 and V is TRBV20-1; the match to TRBD2 covers 8 bases. The germline gives CDR1 DFQATT, CDR2 SNEGSKA (reference sequence). The J segment lost 5 bases and the V segment lost 2 bases, leaving 4 bases of the junction unmatched. CDR3 length: 13 amino acids. In nucleotides, the CDR3 is TGCAGTGCTAGAACAGCGGGGGAGGAGACCCAGTACTTC. Translating it yields CSARTAGEETQYF.

The V and J genes are TRBV30 and TRBJ1-2; D gene ambiguous. V was trimmed by 3 bases and J by 4 bases, leaving 9 bases between them. CDR1 GTSNPN and CDR2 SVGIG come from the germline V gene (reference sequence). The CDR3 is made up of 12 amino acids. The CDR3 here is CAWSQAIYGYTF. The CDR3 region has the DNA TGTGCCTGGAGCCAGGCAATCTATGGCTACACCTTC.

This rearrangement joins TRBV27 to TRBJ2-3; the match to TRBD2 covers 10 bases. The CDR3 is made up of 15 amino acids. Germline CDR1 and CDR2: MNHEY and SMNVEV (reference sequence). V was pared by 8 bases and J by 2 bases, with 7 bases of the junction left unmatched. CDR3 in DNA: TGTGCCAGCGGGTCAAGCGGGGGGGCCACAGATACGCAGTATTTT. This encodes CASGSSGGATDTQYF.